These 21 T cell receptor beta chains were all obtained from the same sample, sequenced in a study of immune cell composition in non-small cell lung cancer (dated by TCRdb to the late 2010s). Library prep was done by the immunoSEQ multiplex PCR assay. TCRdb took over this immuneACCESS table, retaining in-frame rearrangements with V and J assigned. Such tables are incomplete; in checked studies, under half of the missing clones stem from an unresolved V gene, and the remainder is unexplained. For this sample there are around 2,600 clones; roughly three quarters appear just once. The top ten clonotypes cover less than 5.5% of the sample. Specimen: lung tumor tissue. The source is a human donor with non-small cell lung cancer.

This chain links TRBV18 with TRBJ2-5; the D is unclear. The V end lost 5 bases, the J end lost 5 bases, and 6 bases lay between the germline ends. Germline CDR1 and CDR2: KGHSH and LQKENI. The CDR3 loop spans 11 amino acids. In DNA form, the CDR3 reads TGTGCCAGCTCATATCAGGAGACCCAGTACTTC. Translated, it gives CASSYQETQYF.

J is TRBJ1-5 and V is TRBV2, with TRBD1 identical over 7 bases. The CDR3 consists of 13 residues. The germline V gene has CDR1 SNHLY and CDR2 FYNNEI. J was trimmed by 6 bases and V by 6 bases; bases with no gene match: 5. The chain's CDR3 is CASSPRGVQPQHF. Here the CDR3 DNA reads TGTGCCAGCAGCCCCAGGGGGGTTCAGCCCCAGCATTTT.

The CDR3, as DNA: TGTGCCAGCACCGTTAGCGGGAGGACTGGGAATGAGCAGTTCTTC. Residues: CASTVSGRTGNEQFF. The chain couples TRBV6-1 to TRBJ2-1; 10 bases are shared with TRBD2. Germline V lookup: CDR1 MNHNS, CDR2 SASEGT. The length of the CDR3 is 15 residues. Losses at the gene ends were 7 bases for V and 7 bases for J; bases not matched to a gene: 10.

The V call is TRBV30, the J call TRBJ1-4; 7 bases align to TRBD1. This CDR3 is built from 14 residues. Germline V gene lookup returns CDR1 GTSNPN and CDR2 SVGIG (reference sequence). Trimming at V came to 3 bases and at J to 7 bases, leaving 8 bases not matched to a gene. CDR3 amino acids: CAWSEQGSGEKLFF. CDR3 coding DNA: TGTGCCTGGAGCGAACAGGGGAGTGGTGAAAAACTGTTTTTT.

V usage is TRBV19 and J usage is TRBJ2-1; D possibly corresponds to TRBD2 (6 bases). The germline V and J ends were trimmed by 6 bases and 7 bases, with 16 bases remaining between them. The CDR3 consists of 14 residues. The V gene's germline CDR1 is LNHDA and CDR2 SQIVND (reference sequence). CDR3 coding DNA: TGTGCCAGTAGATCTGCTGGAGGGTGGAATGAGCAGTTCTTC. It codes for CASRSAGGWNEQFF.

The chain employs TRBV9 and TRBJ1-2; 9 nucleotides agree with TRBD1. In germline, CDR1 is SGDLS, CDR2 YYNGEE. The CDR3 spans 15 residues. The J segment lost 8 bases and the V segment lost 1 base, leaving 9 bases of the junction unmatched. As DNA, the CDR3 is TGTGCCAGCAGCGTAATGGGACAGGGCCAGGGCGGCTACACCTTC. It is translated as CASSVMGQGQGGYTF.

This clone was picked up one time. This chain joins TRBV21-1 and TRBJ2-7; the table's D call, TRBD2, has no DNA check behind it. TRBV21-1 is termed a pseudogene. CDR3 size: 18 residues. The CDR3 DNA reads as TGTGCCAGCAGCAGGGGCGCTAGCGGGAGTGTTTGGTTCTACGAGCAGTACTTC. Its protein is CASSRGASGSVWFYEQYF.

The chain carries TRBV6-6 and TRBJ1-2; 7 bases match TRBD1. The CDR3 is 16 amino acids. The germline V gene has CDR1 MNHNY and CDR2 SVGAGI (reference sequence). Trimming removed 3 bases from V and 3 bases from J; junction bases left unmatched: 10. CDR3 sequence: CASSYAQGVLHYGYTF. The CDR3 region has the DNA TGTGCCAGCAGTTATGCTCAGGGGGTCCTTCACTATGGCTACACCTTC.

The chain employs TRBV9 and TRBJ1-6; D ambiguous. The germline V gene has CDR1 SGDLS and CDR2 YYNGEE. V lost 1 base to trimming and J lost 8 bases, with 16 bases between them. This CDR3 has 16 residues. In nucleotides, the CDR3 is TGTGCCAGCAGCGTACAGCCGGGAACGGGGTATTCACCCCTCCACTTT. Translated, it gives CASSVQPGTGYSPLHF.

The table lists this clone with a few counts. As DNA, the CDR3 is TGTGCCAGCAGCTTAGTTTTCGGCTACGAGCAGTACTTC. It encodes CASSLVFGYEQYF. The chain has TRBV7-6 and TRBJ2-7; D uncertain. V dropped 1 base and J dropped 3 bases, with 7 bases sitting between them. From germline, CDR1 is SGHVS and CDR2 FNYEAQ. The CDR3 length is 13 residues.

CDR3: CASTARAGYTEAFF. CDR3 nucleotide sequence: TGTGCCAGCACGGCCAGGGCGGGGTACACTGAAGCTTTCTTT. V usage is TRBV6-5 and J usage is TRBJ1-1; tentative D call: TRBD1 (5 bases). The CDR3 totals 14 residues. Germline-derived CDR1 and CDR2 are MNHEY and SVGAGI. Deletions cut 7 bases from V and 3 bases from J, with 15 bases between.

The J gene is TRBJ2-1, the V gene TRBV1; the table's D call of TRBD1 was not tested on the DNA. TRBV1 is annotated as a pseudogene. The CDR3 loop spans 16 amino acids. The DNA of the CDR3 is TGCACCAGCAGCCAAGCAGGGGGGCGTGGAGGAGATGAGCAGTTCTTC. This gives the protein CTSSQAGGRGGDEQFF.

This clone appeared a few times. This chain links TRBV6-6 with TRBJ1-2; D is unresolved. The V and J ends lost 8 bases and 8 bases respectively, with 12 bases between them. Germline values: CDR1 MNHNY, CDR2 SVGAGI (reference sequence). The CDR3 totals 11 residues. DNA for the CDR3: TGTGCCAGCGGAGGCGAAGGGGGCTACACCTTC. It specifies CASGGEGGYTF.

This clone has a handful of counts. V usage is TRBV7-8 and J usage is TRBJ1-6; D ambiguous. This CDR3 contains 12 residues. Trimming left V 3 bases short and J 7 bases short, with 4 bases between. Germline CDR1 is SGHVS and CDR2 is FQNEAQ. CDR3 coding DNA: TGTGCCAGCAGCTTTCAGAATTCACCCCTCCACTTT. It codes for CASSFQNSPLHF.

This clone has a handful of counts. The gene calls are TRBV5-3 and TRBJ2-1; TRBD2 matches 10 bases. TRBV5-3 is reported as an ORF; its role is uncertain. J lost 2 bases, V lost 0 bases, and 2 bases had no gene match. This CDR3 has 16 residues. In DNA form, the CDR3 reads TGTGCCAGAAGCTTGGGGCTAGCGGGGGCCTACAATGAGCAGTTCTTC. Amino acid sequence: CARSLGLAGAYNEQFF.

The chain joins TRBV6-1 to TRBJ2-3; D perhaps matches TRBD2 (6 bases). Trimming removed 6 bases from V and 4 bases from J, with 14 bases in between. Germline CDR1 reads MNHNS; CDR2 reads SASEGT. There are 14 residues in the CDR3. The CDR3: CASRAGLGADTQYF. The DNA for the CDR3 is TGTGCCAGCAGGGCGGGACTCGGCGCAGATACGCAGTATTTT.

This chain joins TRBV9 and TRBJ2-7, with 9 positions matching TRBD1. Losses at the gene ends were 4 bases for V and 6 bases for J; bases not matched to a gene: 8. CDR1 is SGDLS and CDR2 is YYNGEE in the germline V gene. This CDR3 has 14 residues. DNA for the CDR3: TGTGCCAGCAGCAGGACAGGGGCTCCCTTCGAGCAGTACTTC. This gives the protein CASSRTGAPFEQYF.

Concerning this clone itself: The germline gene is not matched at one end of the junction; a read error may be the cause. The genes are TRBV7-7 and TRBJ2-1; 7 nucleotides agree with TRBD2. The germline CDR1 and CDR2 sequences are SSHAT and FNYEAQ (reference sequence). The CDR3 sequence is 16 residues long. Here the CDR3 reads CASSQWGGGDLNEQFF. Here the CDR3 DNA reads TGTGCTAGCAGCCAATGGGGGGGAGGGGATTTGAATGAGCAGTTCTTC. Full variable domain (rest looked up from reference TRBV7-7 and TRBJ2-1): GAGVSQSPRYKVTKRGQDVTLRCDPISSHATLYWYQQALGQGPEFLTYFNYEAQPDKSGLPSDRFSAERPEGSISTLTIQRTEQRDSAMYRCASSQWGGGDLNEQFFGPGTRLTVL.

The chain combines TRBV7-9 with TRBJ1-1; D is ambiguous. The CDR3 sequence is 14 residues long. The germline gives CDR1 SEHNR, CDR2 FQNEAQ (reference sequence). The V end was cut by 1 base, the J end by 1 base, with 7 bases between. This CDR3 reads CASSLGSGNTEAFF. DNA for the CDR3: TGTGCCAGCAGCTTAGGTTCAGGGAACACTGAAGCTTTCTTT.

V is TRBV5-1 and J is TRBJ2-2; D unclear. This CDR3 contains 16 residues. Between the trimmed V and J ends, which lost 1 base and 1 base, there was a span of 11 bases. CDR1 and CDR2 (germline): SGHRS, YFSETQ. The CDR3 region has the DNA TGCGCCAGCAGCTTGCTTGCTGCTAAGAACACCGGGGAGCTGTTTTTT. Translated, it gives CASSLLAAKNTGELFF.

The chain uses TRBV6-5 and TRBJ1-2; D is unclear. The V end lost 6 bases, the J end lost 0 bases, and 5 bases lay between the germline ends. CDR1 MNHEY and CDR2 SVGAGI come from the germline V gene. This CDR3 has 12 residues. CDR3 sequence (DNA): TGTGCCAGCAGCCAGACTAACTATGGCTACACCTTC. Its translation: CASSQTNYGYTF.